The 28 T cell receptor beta chains given below trace back to one sample, sequenced in a study of post-analysis software for immune sequencing data. Sequencing libraries made from TCR beta cDNA carried unique molecular identifiers. Each CDR3 protein gets one entry after TCRdb re-called the PCR reads with MiXCR. In the table there are about 200,000 distinct CDR3 sequences, 29% of which are singletons. Study outcomes and limitations: Included in a set of five TRBV segments more frequent in patients than controls were TRBV5-6, TRBV5-1 and TRBV20-1.

For these receptors, no antigen is known. The material sequenced was blood. Receptor source: a girl aged 2-17 years with multiple sclerosis.

This clonotype has only a few counts. The rearrangement links TRBV2 to TRBJ2-1, with a tentative D call TRBD1 (5 bases). The CDR3 length is 11 residues. In germline, CDR1 is SNHLY, CDR2 FYNNEI. V was shortened by 6 bases and J by 11 bases, with 11 bases between the two germline ends. CDR3 protein: CASRTREKQFF. The CDR3 DNA sequence: TGTGCCAGCAGGACCAGGGAAAAGCAGTTCTTC.

This clonotype appeared many times. This sequence joins TRBV28 and TRBJ2-7; TRBD1 is a possible D gene (6 bases). The CDR3 sequence is 14 residues long. Germline V lookup: CDR1 MDHEN, CDR2 SYDVKM. V lost 7 bases to trimming and J lost 2 bases, with 15 bases between them. The CDR3 reads CASIPGTLAYEQYF. In DNA form, the CDR3 reads TGTGCCAGCATCCCCGGGACACTCGCCTACGAGCAGTACTTC.

The chain links TRBV5-1 to TRBJ2-7; 13 bases are shared with TRBD2. The tail of the sequence fits TRBJ2-5 better, so the J call may be wrong. The CDR3 sequence is 14 residues long. Looked up from germline, CDR1 is SGHRS and CDR2 is YFSETQ. The CDR3 region is CASRTSGSVETQYF. For the CDR3, the DNA is TGCGCCAGCCGGACTAGCGGGAGTGTGGAGACCCAGTACTTC.

In the case of this clonotype: A read error may explain this, as a much larger clone is one base away. The genes are TRBV18 and TRBJ2-1, with D tentatively TRBD1 (6 bases). The end of the DNA is better explained by TRBJ2-7, so the J call may be wrong. The CDR3 has 16 amino acids. CDR1 is KGHSH and CDR2 is LQKENI in the germline V gene. CDR3 residues: CASSPPVRTDYNEQYF. The CDR3, as DNA: TGTGCCAGCTCACCCCCGGTTCGGACAGACTACAATGAGCAGTACTTC.

About this clonotype itself: A much larger clone is a single base away; this may be a read error. The rearrangement links TRBV5-1 to TRBJ2-5, with 10 bases fitting TRBD2. The DNA matches TRBJ2-7 better at its end, which makes the J call doubtful. This CDR3 region has 15 residues. Germline loops: CDR1 SGHRS, CDR2 YFSETQ. Here the CDR3 reads CASSLASGRSSEQYF. The CDR3 nucleotides read TGCGCCAGCAGCTTGGCTAGCGGGAGAAGCTCCGAGCAGTACTTC.

This clonotype was observed at least ten times. This chain joins TRBV2 and TRBJ1-2; D is unresolved. V was trimmed by 1 base and J by 10 bases, leaving 7 bases between them. The CDR3 loop spans 11 amino acids. Germline V CDR1 and CDR2: SNHLY, FYNNEI. Written as DNA, the CDR3 is TGTGCCAGCAGTGAAGAGACGATCTACACCTTC. It encodes CASSEETIYTF.

This clonotype has a count of ten or more. The rearrangement joins TRBV6-2 or TRBV6-3 to TRBJ2-4; D call uncertain. Germline assignment: CDR1 MNHEY and CDR2 SVGEGT. The CDR3 totals 14 residues. The V and J ends lost 2 bases and 0 bases respectively, with 5 bases between them. CDR3 nucleotide sequence: TGTGCCAGCAGTTACGCGACAGCCAAAAACATTCAGTACTTC. It yields the protein CASSYATAKNIQYF.

V is TRBV5-6 and J is TRBJ1-1, with unresolved D. Germline V lookup: CDR1 SGHDT, CDR2 YYEEEE. The CDR3 loop spans 14 amino acids. Trimming left V 0 bases short and J 1 base short, with 7 bases between. The CDR3 loop reads CASSLVLGNTEAFF. In nucleotides, the CDR3 is TGTGCCAGCAGCTTGGTCCTGGGGAACACTGAAGCTTTCTTT.

This chain links TRBV4-1 with TRBJ1-1, with D tentatively TRBD1 (5 bases). This CDR3 region has 15 residues. V was cut by 0 bases and J by 11 bases, with 19 bases left in between. Per the germline V gene, CDR1 is MGHRA and CDR2 is YSYEKL. The CDR3 DNA sequence: TGCGCCAGCAGCCAAGATTCTATGGCAGGGAAGTGGGCTTTCTTT. This codes for CASSQDSMAGKWAFF.

The V call is TRBV19, the J call TRBJ2-4, with D possibly matching TRBD1 (6 bases). CDR3 size: 14 residues. V gave up 2 bases and J gave up 1 base, with 6 bases separating them. CDR1 and CDR2 (germline): LNHDA, SQIVND (reference sequence). The CDR3 loop reads CASSIQGAKNIQYF. In DNA form, the CDR3 reads TGTGCCAGTAGTATACAGGGGGCCAAAAACATTCAGTACTTC.

As to this clonotype: A much larger clonotype is one base distant, so this may be a read error. The rearrangement links TRBV20-1 to TRBJ2-3; 7 nucleotides match TRBD2. Germline loops: CDR1 DFQATT, CDR2 SNEGSKA (reference sequence). The CDR3 is 15 amino acids. V was clipped by 6 bases and J by 1 base; unmatched bases: 10. The CDR3, as DNA: TGCAGTGCCGGGAGGCAGTTCAGTGGCACAGATACGCAGTATTTT. Amino acids: CSAGRQFSGTDTQYF.

This clonotype was recorded a few times. The genes are TRBV20-1 and TRBJ2-1; no reliable D call. Germline CDR1 is DFQATT and CDR2 is SNEGSKA (reference sequence). V was pared by 5 bases and J by 0 bases, with 8 bases between. This CDR3 comprises 13 residues. The CDR3 DNA follows: TGCAGTGCTCCCCCCCTCTCCTACAATGAGCAGTTCTTC. Translation gives CSAPPLSYNEQFF.

This clonotype was seen repeatedly, ten times or more. The gene calls are TRBV5-1 and TRBJ2-5; 10 positions agree with TRBD2. With 6 bases clipped from V and 5 bases from J, the junction kept 4 bases outside the gene matches. This CDR3 contains 13 residues. Germline CDR1 SGHRS, CDR2 YFSETQ. The CDR3 is CASTTSGTETQYF. DNA of the CDR3: TGCGCCAGCACCACTAGCGGGACCGAGACCCAGTACTTC.

This clonotype was found a few times. The chain employs TRBV11-2 and TRBJ1-4; TRBD1 agrees at 9 bases. Germline V gene lookup returns CDR1 SGHAT and CDR2 FQNNGV. The trim removed 6 bases at V and 6 bases at J, leaving 8 bases unmatched. The CDR3 is 15 residues long. The CDR3 region has the DNA TGTGCCAGCAGTCAGGGGACAGGGACTGATGAAAAACTGTTTTTT. Translated: CASSQGTGTDEKLFF.

As regards this clonotype: This sequence may be a read error, since a much larger clone differs from it by one base. This chain links TRBV28 with TRBJ2-7; 13 bases map to TRBD2. V shed 6 bases, J shed 10 bases, and the junction held 15 bases outside the gene matches. From germline, CDR1 is MDHEN and CDR2 SYDVKM. The CDR3 loop spans 16 amino acids. The CDR3 here is CASSGLAGALQEAQYF. The DNA of the CDR3 is TGTGCCAGCAGCGGACTAGCGGGGGCCCTCCAAGAGGCCCAGTACTTC.

The CDR3 sequence is CASSLDNTYGYTF. Here the CDR3 DNA reads TGTGCCAGCAGTCTAGACAATACATATGGCTACACCTTC. V is TRBV12-3 or TRBV12-4 and J is TRBJ1-2; no clear D. The V gene lost 5 bases and the J gene lost 5 bases, with 12 bases spanning the gap. CDR3 length equals 13 residues.

This clonotype was detected a few times. The rearrangement links TRBV20-1 to TRBJ2-1, with 11 bases aligning to TRBD2. CDR1 and CDR2 from the germline V gene are DFQATT and SNEGSKA (reference sequence). V lost 6 bases, J lost 12 bases, and 10 bases stayed unmatched. The CDR3 totals 13 residues. As DNA, the CDR3 is TGCAGTGCACAGGGTAGCGGGGGGGCCGGGCAGTTCTTC. Its protein product is CSAQGSGGAGQFF.

This clonotype came up many times. The chain recombines TRBV12-3 or TRBV12-4 with TRBJ2-5; TRBD1 is a possible D gene (5 bases). Trimming removed 3 bases at V and 10 bases at J, with 24 bases between. CDR3 length equals 16 residues. CDR3 nucleotides: TGTGCCAGCAGTTTTGGGGTAGGGGCTAAGGATCGAGACCAGTACTTC. This gives the protein CASSFGVGAKDRDQYF.

This clonotype was seen repeatedly, ten times or more. This rearrangement joins TRBV29-1 to TRBJ2-1, with TRBD1 matching 8 bases. The CDR3 consists of 14 residues. Germline CDR1 and CDR2: SQVTM and ANQGSEA. With 2 bases clipped from V and 9 bases from J, the junction kept 9 bases outside the gene matches. CDR3 sequence (DNA): TGCAGCGTTGAACCCGGACAGGGTGGCGGTGAGCAGTTCTTC. Translated: CSVEPGQGGGEQFF.

The V and J genes are TRBV10-3 and TRBJ1-1; D call uncertain. The V gene lost 3 bases and the J gene lost 5 bases, with 10 bases spanning the gap. CDR3 length: 13 amino acids. Per the germline V gene, CDR1 is ENHRY and CDR2 is SYGVKD. The CDR3 coding sequence is TGTGCCATCAGTGACCCTCGGCGGACTGAAGCTTTCTTT. Translating it yields CAISDPRRTEAFF.

In this sample, this clonotype turned up a few times. One end of the junction varies from germline; a read error may be responsible. This rearrangement joins TRBV5-1 to TRBJ1-6, with D perhaps TRBD1 (5 bases). CDR1 is SGHRS, CDR2 YFSETQ, per germline. The CDR3 spans 14 residues. The CDR3 DNA reads as TGCACCAGCAGCATGACAGAGTATAATTCACCCCTCCACTTT. This gives the protein CTSSMTEYNSPLHF.

In this sample, this clonotype turned up many times. V and J are TRBV29-1 and TRBJ2-1, with D possibly matching TRBD2 (6 bases). The CDR3 has 14 amino acids. V lost 4 bases to trimming and J lost 4 bases, with 14 bases between them. Germline CDR1 is SQVTM and CDR2 is ANQGSEA. CDR3 sequence (DNA): TGCAGCGTTGTCTCGGGAGAGCGGTACAATGAGCAGTTCTTC. Translating gives CSVVSGERYNEQFF.

The table lists this clonotype with many counts. The chain recombines TRBV5-1 with TRBJ1-2, with D unclear. The germline CDR1 and CDR2 sequences are SGHRS and YFSETQ. V lost 0 bases and J 6 bases, leaving 9 bases between the germline ends. This CDR3 contains 13 residues. The CDR3 DNA reads as TGCGCCAGCAGCTTGGAAGGGAGTGATGGCTACACCTTC. Its translation is CASSLEGSDGYTF.

The rearrangement uses TRBV7-3 and TRBJ2-7; 11 bases line up with TRBD2. Germline CDR1 and CDR2: SGHTA and FQGTGA. The CDR3 contains 15 residues. J lost 2 bases, V lost 5 bases, and 5 bases had no gene match. The CDR3 region is CASSLSSGGPYEQYF. CDR3 nucleotide sequence: TGTGCCAGCAGCCTTTCTAGCGGGGGGCCCTACGAGCAGTACTTC.

This clonotype was detected many times. Here the CDR3 reads CASSPLSPGSYEQYF. In DNA form, the CDR3 reads TGTGCCAGCTCCCCCTTATCGCCAGGCTCCTACGAGCAGTACTTC. The V and J genes are TRBV28 and TRBJ2-7; D gene uncertain. V lost 8 bases and J 0 bases, leaving 17 bases between the germline ends. The CDR3 is made up of 15 amino acids. Germline V lookup: CDR1 MDHEN, CDR2 SYDVKM.

The rearrangement joins TRBV20-1 to TRBJ2-1; D unresolved. The length of the CDR3 is 13 residues. With 1 base removed from V and 10 bases from J, the gap between germline ends came to 14 bases. The germline CDR1 and CDR2 sequences are DFQATT and SNEGSKA (reference sequence). Here the CDR3 reads CSARGVTSYEQFF. The CDR3 DNA reads as TGCAGTGCTAGAGGGGTCACCTCCTACGAGCAGTTCTTC.

This clonotype was seen a handful of times. The gene calls are TRBV30 and TRBJ2-7; TRBD2 aligns across 14 bases. The CDR3 sequence is 17 residues long. The junction had 10 bases not matched to a gene; V was cut back by 3 bases and J by 3 bases. CDR1 and CDR2 from the germline V gene are GTSNPN and SVGIG (reference sequence). The CDR3 reads CAWRNLGLAGDLYEQYF. The CDR3 nucleotides read TGTGCCTGGAGAAACCTGGGACTAGCGGGAGACCTCTACGAGCAGTACTTC.

This clonotype was observed once. It may be a read error: a sequence one base away is much more abundant. The missing conserved phenylalanine or tryptophan at the end of this CDR3 makes a read error likely. The chain carries TRBV6-1 and TRBJ2-1; maybe TRBD2 (6 bases). V lost 1 base and J 5 bases, leaving 18 bases between the germline ends. CDR3 length equals 17 residues. Germline V CDR1 and CDR2: MNHNS, SASEGT. CDR3 loop: CASSEGLGGEGDNEQFL. In DNA, the CDR3 is TGTGCCAGCAGTGAAGGATTGGGGGGTGAAGGGGACAATGAGCAGTTCTTA.